What follows is one TCR beta chain and its context. The data stem from a study of blood T cell repertoires in COVID-19. The data were produced by immunoSEQ multiplex PCR, yet TCRdb's version contains in-frame clones alone and is incomplete. The sample holds fewer than 300,000 clones, around 85% seen once. The sample was peripheral blood. The TCR sequence derives from a human donor with COVID-19, enrolled during active disease. The donor label of this sample is uncertain.

The CDR3 spells CASSPTTVSNQPQHF. The DNA of the CDR3 is TGTGCCAGCAGTCCAACGACAGTTAGCAATCAGCCCCAGCATTTT. The chain has TRBV2 and TRBJ1-5; possible D gene TRBD1, 5 bases. Trimming cost V 5 bases and J 0 bases, with 11 bases left between them. In germline, CDR1 is SNHLY, CDR2 FYNNEI. The CDR3 sequence is 15 residues long.